These 11 T cell receptor beta chains were sequenced from one sample in a study of tumor-infiltrating lymphocytes in primary liver carcinoma. Starting from about 0.5 ug of total RNA, TCR beta cDNA was produced with a primer in the constant region. The TCR beta library was amplified through three nested multiplex PCR rounds in a modified ARM-PCR procedure. Rounds one and two of PCR, each of 10 cycles, were primed with TRBV1-TRBV30 forward primers and a C-beta reverse primer. TCRdb ran MiXCR on the multiplex PCR reads and lists one entry per CDR3 protein. The repertoire holds approximately 73,000 distinct CDR3 sequences, with 71% as singletons. Without any cell sorting, roughly 20-32 mg of bulk tissue yielded co-extracted RNA and DNA. Sequencing was performed on liver tumor tissue from sampling region 4. Specified subset: tumor region T4, right-lateral pole. The receptors were sampled from a woman aged 60-75 years with primary liver carcinoma and hepatitis B virus infection.

About this clonotype itself: A much larger clone differs from this one at a single base, so this may be a read error. The rearrangement uses TRBV5-1 and TRBJ2-1, with TRBD2 matching over 7 bases. The V and J ends lost 1 base and 9 bases, in that order; junction bases with no gene match: 4. Per germline, CDR1 SGHRS and CDR2 YFSETQ. There are 13 residues in the CDR3. This CDR3 reads CASSLNRGGEQFF. The CDR3 DNA follows: TGCGCCAGCAGCTTGAATCGCGGGGGTGAGCAGTTCTTC.

The chain is built from TRBV10-3 and TRBJ2-7, with 8 bases that match TRBD1. The germline V gene encodes CDR1 ENHRY and CDR2 SYGVKD. This CDR3 is 15 amino acids long. V lost 2 bases and J lost 4; bases outside the gene matches: 7. CDR3 residues: CAISEGGQDYYEQYF. CDR3 nucleotides: TGTGCCATCAGTGAGGGGGGACAGGATTATTACGAGCAGTACTTC.

About this clonotype itself: The CDR3 carries no conserved terminal phenylalanine or tryptophan, so it likely arises from a read error. The J gene is TRBJ2-3, the V gene TRBV6-4; TRBD2 matches 11 bases. Germline V gene data show CDR1 as MRHNA and CDR2 as SNTAGT. This CDR3 comprises 16 residues. The CDR3: CASGDVAGGSTDTQYL. The CDR3, as DNA: TGTGCCAGCGGTGACGTAGCGGGAGGGTCCACGGATACGCAGTATCTT.

As regards this clonotype: One end of the junction does not line up with germline, which may come from a read error. The chain carries TRBV29-1 and TRBJ2-7; D is possibly TRBD1 or TRBD2 (5 bases each). This CDR3 spans 13 amino acids. Looked up from germline, CDR1 is SQVTM and CDR2 is ANQGSEA. The CDR3 spells CSVAFGLWDEQYF. The CDR3 DNA follows: TGCAGCGTTGCCTTCGGGTTATGGGACGAGCAATACTTC.

In regard to this clonotype: One junction end does not reproduce the germline sequence, and a read error may be involved. The chain employs TRBV11-2 and TRBJ2-3; TRBD2 might be the D (5 bases). The CDR3 is 14 residues long. Germline-derived CDR1 and CDR2 are SGHAT and FQNNGV. CDR3 DNA sequence: TGTGCCAGCAGCCCGACTGGGCGGGCAGATACGCAGTATTTC. It translates to CASSPTGRADTQYF.

Note on this clonotype: This may stem from a read error, because a much larger clone lies one nucleotide away. The J gene is TRBJ2-7, the V gene TRBV2; 8 bases map to TRBD2. The CDR3 sequence is 17 residues long. Germline-derived CDR1 and CDR2 are SNHLY and FYNNEI. V dropped 4 bases and J dropped 2; count of bases not matched to a gene: 13. CDR3: CASSVAAGAAHAYEQYF. CDR3 sequence (DNA): TGTGCCAGCAGTGTGGCAGCGGGGGCAGCCCACGCCTACGAGCAGTACTTC.

This rearrangement joins TRBV12-3 or TRBV12-4 to TRBJ2-5; maybe TRBD1 (6 bases). The CDR3 extends over 14 amino acids. V was trimmed by 5 bases and J by 7 bases, leaving 17 bases between them. The CDR3 DNA reads as TGTGCCAGCAGTCCCCTGACAAGCAGGGGGACCCAGTACTTC. This sequence encodes CASSPLTSRGTQYF.

This clonotype was counted once. A much larger clone lies one base from this, so it may be a read error. The V call is TRBV5-1, the J call TRBJ2-7; 16 positions match TRBD2. The length of the CDR3 is 17 residues. Looked up from germline, CDR1 is SGHRS and CDR2 is YFSETQ. CDR3 loop: CASSGGTSGGVVYKQYF. For the CDR3, the DNA is TGCGCCAGCAGCGGCGGGACTAGCGGGGGGGTAGTCTACAAGCAGTACTTC.

This clonotype has just a few counts. A much larger clone lies a single base off, so this may be a read error. The chain uses TRBV7-9 and TRBJ1-4; no clear D. This CDR3 region has 12 residues. Trimming pared 8 bases from V and 8 bases from J, leaving 12 bases between. Germline CDR1 is SEHNR and CDR2 is FQNEAQ (reference sequence). CDR3 sequence: CASGRVQEKLFF. The CDR3 coding sequence is TGTGCCAGCGGTAGGGTACAGGAAAAACTGTTTTTT.

This chain uses TRBV21-1 with TRBJ1-2; the table's TRBD1 call for D was not verified on the DNA. TRBV21-1 is a pseudogene locus. This CDR3 has 16 amino acids. CDR3 nucleotide sequence: TGTGCCAGCAGCAAAGGTTATGACAGGGGTTACGATGGCTACACCTTC. This encodes CASSKGYDRGYDGYTF.

Notes on this clonotype: This may be a read error, as it is one base from a much larger clone. The conserved closing phenylalanine or tryptophan is absent in this CDR3, likely reflecting a read error. The chain is built from TRBV29-1 and TRBJ2-1; 12 positions match TRBD2. The V segment lost 8 bases and the J segment 5 bases; nucleotides outside the gene matches: 10. Germline V gene sequence: CDR1 SQVTM, CDR2 ANQGSEA. The CDR3 length is 15 residues. This CDR3 reads CSLSTSGRVNNEQFL. DNA of the CDR3: TGCAGCCTTTCGACTAGCGGGAGAGTAAACAATGAGCAGTTCCTC.